Given below is one T cell receptor (beta chain) in context. These data are taken from a study of blood T cell repertoires in COVID-19. Turning to the study itself: From the United States, Italy and Spain came samples of acute and convalescent COVID-19. T cells, B-cell-depleted T cells, or PBMCs provided the cDNA or gDNA that served as material.

As handled by the study authors: From reference gene primer amplification, estimates of nucleated cell counts were derived. TCRdb keeps only in-frame clones here, not all; method: immunoSEQ multiplex PCR. That table supplies the V and J calls and clone size; D and trimming were determined from the DNA. Of about 320,000 clones in the sample, about 83% were seen once. The CDR3 spans 15 residues. Looked up from germline, CDR1 is PRHDT and CDR2 is FYEKMQ (reference sequence). The V gene end was trimmed by 3 bases and the J gene end by 5 bases; junction bases not matched to a gene: 7. The source of this sequence is a woman aged 50 to 60 with acute or convalescent COVID-19. The material sequenced was peripheral blood. The rearrangement joins TRBV13 to TRBJ2-7; 10 bases align to TRBD2. CDR3: CASSLGAGGLDEQYF. The CDR3, as DNA: TGTGCCAGCAGCTTGGGAGCGGGAGGGCTAGACGAGCAGTACTTC.